This is a list of T cell receptor beta chains from one sample in a study of shared clonotypes between healthy human individuals. Only in-frame clones appear in the TCRdb table, and some are missing; sequencing was by immunoSEQ multiplex PCR. The sample has around 720,000 clones; roughly 73% are singletons. The sequenced sample consisted of memory CD4+ T cells sorted from blood. The receptors come from a woman in her twenties or thirties in good health. The CDR3 runs from the conserved cysteine through the conserved F or W. The D gene is left open where the match is weak. The size of a clone is reported for some rows only, either as once, few or many, or as a class for expanded clones.

>TRBV19|TRBD1|NA|TRBJ1-5
TGTGCCAGTAGTACCGGACAGGCGGGCCAGCCCCAGCATTTT
CASSTGQAGQPQHF
>TRBV29-1|NA|few|TRBJ2-2
TGCAGCGTAGACTGGACAGTCACCGGGGAGCTGTTTTTT
CSVDWTVTGELFF
>TRBV7-9|TRBD1|NA|TRBJ1-5
TGTGCCAGCAGCTTAGATTTCGGGACAGATAGCAATCAGCCCCAGCATTTT
CASSLDFGTDSNQPQHF
>TRBV11-1|TRBD2|NA|TRBJ2-7
TGTGCCAGCAGCTTACACTCCCCGGGGAGGGAAAACGAGCAGTACTTC
CASSLHSPGRENEQYF
>TRBV18|NA|NA|TRBJ1-2
TGTGCCAGCTCACCACCCGGGGCTCTCTATGGCTACACCTTC
CASSPPGALYGYTF
>TRBV7-2|NA|NA|TRBJ2-7
TGTGCCAGCAGCTTAGGACGCTACGAGCAGTACTTC
CASSLGRYEQYF
>TRBV4-2|TRBD2|NA|TRBJ2-2
TGTGCCAGCAGCCGCCAGGGACTAGCGGGAGGCCACACCGGGGAGCTGTTTTTT
CASSRQGLAGGHTGELFF
>TRBV28|NA|few|TRBJ1-5
TGTGCCAGCAGCGGCAATCAGCCCCAGCATTTT
CASSGNQPQHF
>TRBV5-4|NA|NA|TRBJ2-1
TGTGCCAGCAGCCTAATTGACAGAGACTACAATGAGCAGTTCTTC
CASSLIDRDYNEQFF
>TRBV11-1|NA|NA|TRBJ2-5
TGTGCCAGCAGCTTAGACAGGTATCAAGAGACCCAGTACTTC
CASSLDRYQETQYF
>TRBV4-1|NA|NA|TRBJ2-7
TGCGCCAGCAGCCAGTTTTTAGCGGAGCCCTACGAGCAGTACTTC
CASSQFLAEPYEQYF
>TRBV4-1|NA|NA|TRBJ1-5
TGCGCCAGCAGCCAAGACGTTGGGACCACTGTTGATCCCCAGCATTTT
CASSQDVGTTVDPQHF
>TRBV19|TRBD1|NA|TRBJ1-5
TGTGCCAGTAATGACAGGGGTGGTCAGCCCCAGCATTTT
CASNDRGGQPQHF
>TRBV13|NA|few|TRBJ1-2
TGTGCCAGCAGCTTAGCGGGCTACGGATACTATGGCTACACCTTC
CASSLAGYGYYGYTF
>TRBV19|NA|few|TRBJ2-5
TGTGCCAGTAGTATTTGGTTGAAAGAGACCCAGTACTTC
CASSIWLKETQYF
>TRBV5-1|NA|NA|TRBJ2-2
TGCGCCAGCAGCTTGATGCTACTAGCGAACACCGGGGAGCTGTTTTTT
CASSLMLLANTGELFF
>TRBV29-1|TRBD1|NA|TRBJ2-3
TGCAGCGTTGACACAGGGGTAGATACGCAGTATTTT
CSVDTGVDTQYF
>TRBV25-1|NA|NA|TRBJ2-2
TGTGCCAGCCAGCTGGGGAGAGACACCGGGGAGCTGTTTTTT
CASQLGRDTGELFF
>TRBV28|NA|once|TRBJ1-4
TGTGCCAGCAGTGGGGCTAAGGTGTCGATTCAAAAACTGTTTTTT
CASSGAKVSIQKLFF
>TRBV2|NA|many|TRBJ1-4
TGTGCCAGCAGAGGACAGCGCGACAATGAAAAACTGTTTTTT
CASRGQRDNEKLFF
>TRBV7-8|NA|NA|TRBJ2-4
TGTGCCAGCAGCTCGAACCGGGGTACCAACATTCAGTACTTC
CASSSNRGTNIQYF
>TRBV28|TRBD2|NA|TRBJ2-7
TGTGCCTCAGCCCCAGCGGGAGCTCAGGACGAGCAGTACTTC
CASAPAGAQDEQYF
>TRBV30|NA|NA|TRBJ2-2
TGTGCCTGGGGGGACCTAACCCGGGAGCTGTTTTTT
CAWGDLTRELFF
>TRBV4-1|NA|once|TRBJ2-7
TGCGCCAGCAGCCAAAGGGGGGGGGAAAAGGGCGAGCAGTACTTC
CASSQRGGEKGEQYF
>TRBV20-1|NA|NA|TRBJ2-7
TGCAGTGCTAGAGAACAGGGTTTGTACTTC
CSAREQGLYF
>TRBV28|TRBD1|NA|TRBJ1-5
TGTGCCAGCAGTTTATCCGGACAGGGAGCCCAGCCCCAGCATTTT
CASSLSGQGAQPQHF
>TRBV13|NA|NA|TRBJ1-3
TGTGCCAGCAGCTTATTTAAGTGGAACTCTGGAAACACCATATATTTT
CASSLFKWNSGNTIYF
>TRBV7-9|NA|NA|TRBJ1-1
TGTGCCAGCAGCTTGCCACAGCAACTTGAAGCTTTCTTT
CASSLPQQLEAFF
>TRBV18|NA|few|TRBJ2-5
TGTGCCAGCTCACCCGAGGAGACCCAGTACTTC
CASSPEETQYF
>TRBV9|NA|NA|TRBJ2-2
TGTGCCAGCAGCGAACGACAGGCCCCGAACACCGGGGAGCTGTTTTTT
CASSERQAPNTGELFF
>TRBV5-4|NA|NA|TRBJ2-2
TGTGCCAGCAGCTCGCTGGAGAACACCGGGGAGCTGTTTTTT
CASSSLENTGELFF
>TRBV5-1|NA|NA|TRBJ2-1
TGCGCCAGCAGCTTAAAGACTAGCTACAATGAGCAGTTCTTC
CASSLKTSYNEQFF
>TRBV9|NA|NA|TRBJ2-7
TGTGCCAGCAGCGCCCACCGGGGAGGCTACGAGCAGTACTTC
CASSAHRGGYEQYF
>TRBV19|TRBD2|NA|TRBJ2-4
TGTGCCAGTAGTCCAGCGGGAGGTCTACTAGCCAAAAACATTCAGTACTTC
CASSPAGGLLAKNIQYF
>TRBV5-8|NA|NA|TRBJ1-5
TGTGCCAGCAGCTTCGGGACACTGGGGAATCAGCCCCAGCATTTT
CASSFGTLGNQPQHF
>TRBV5-1|NA|few|TRBJ2-2
TGCGCCAGCAGCTTGGTAGGCGGGGAGCTGTTTTTT
CASSLVGGELFF
>TRBV7-9|NA|NA|TRBJ1-1
TGTGCCAGCAGTCTAGGAGCGCAGACTGAAGCTTTCTTT
CASSLGAQTEAFF
>TRBV2|TRBD2|NA|TRBJ2-3
TGTGCCAGCAGTACTGGACTAGCGGACACAGATACGCAGTATTTT
CASSTGLADTDTQYF
>TRBV6-1|NA|few|TRBJ1-5
TGTGCCAGCAGGATCAAGGCTAGCAATCAGCCCCAGCATTTT
CASRIKASNQPQHF
>TRBV29-1|NA|NA|TRBJ2-1
TGCAGCGTTGTTTTTAGGGTCAACAATGAGCAGTTCTTC
CSVVFRVNNEQFF
>TRBV28|NA|NA|TRBJ2-7
TGTGCCAGCAGCCGCTTGGGGGGAAGTAGGCCCGACGAGCAGTACTTC
CASSRLGGSRPDEQYF
>TRBV7-6|NA|NA|TRBJ2-5
TGTGCCAGCAGCTTAACCCAAGAGACCCAGTACTTC
CASSLTQETQYF
>TRBV21-1|NA|NA|TRBJ2-7
TGTGCCAGCAGCAATCTTGAGACAGGGAATTACGAGCAGTACTTC
CASSNLETGNYEQYF
>TRBV27|NA|once|TRBJ1-4
TGTGCCAGCAGGGATTCGACGGAATTTAATGAAAAACTGTTTTTT
CASRDSTEFNEKLFF
>TRBV7-6|TRBD2|NA|TRBJ2-1
TGTGCCAGCAGCTTGAGGTCTGTGGGACTAGCTTCTCTGCCTGAGCAGTTCTTC
CASSLRSVGLASLPEQFF
>TRBV7-9|NA|NA|TRBJ1-1
TGTGCCAGCAGCTTACAGGGGCGCAGGACTGAAGCTTTCTTT
CASSLQGRRTEAFF
>TRBV28|NA|NA|TRBJ1-2
TGTGCCAGCAGTCCTCACAGTAATGTCGGGCGCTATAAGGGCTACACCTTC
CASSPHSNVGRYKGYTF
>TRBV7-9|NA|NA|TRBJ2-1
TGTGCCAGCAGCCCGAGCAGGGTCAATGAGCAGTTCTTC
CASSPSRVNEQFF